The present entry profiles one T cell receptor beta chain with its context. No antigen is known for it. This entry belongs to a study of T cell responses to AZD1222 COVID-19 vaccine. Study at large: It was second doses at about 4 or about 12 weeks that were pooled.

The table came from immunoSEQ multiplex PCR; TCRdb's copy has only in-frame clones and leaves some out. Of 100,000 to 150,000 clones in the sample, over 75% were seen once. Study-level points and caveats: Just five or six AZD1222 recipients were seropositive at baseline. After two AZD1222 doses, spike-specific TCR breadth and depth rose versus day 0. Repertoires were obtained solely post-peak T cell response.

CDR1 and CDR2 from the germline V gene are MNHEY and SVGAGI. The junction had 5 bases not matched to a gene; V was cut back by 0 bases and J by 13 bases. This CDR3 is built from 13 residues. The chain is built from TRBV6-5 and TRBJ1-1; 10 bases are a match to TRBD1. The origin of this receptor is an adult in good health. The sequencing here drew on peripheral blood, taken on day 0 of AZD1222 vaccination. The CDR3 is CASSYSPTGGYFF. The CDR3 region has the DNA TGTGCCAGCAGTTACTCCCCGACAGGGGGCTATTTCTTT.